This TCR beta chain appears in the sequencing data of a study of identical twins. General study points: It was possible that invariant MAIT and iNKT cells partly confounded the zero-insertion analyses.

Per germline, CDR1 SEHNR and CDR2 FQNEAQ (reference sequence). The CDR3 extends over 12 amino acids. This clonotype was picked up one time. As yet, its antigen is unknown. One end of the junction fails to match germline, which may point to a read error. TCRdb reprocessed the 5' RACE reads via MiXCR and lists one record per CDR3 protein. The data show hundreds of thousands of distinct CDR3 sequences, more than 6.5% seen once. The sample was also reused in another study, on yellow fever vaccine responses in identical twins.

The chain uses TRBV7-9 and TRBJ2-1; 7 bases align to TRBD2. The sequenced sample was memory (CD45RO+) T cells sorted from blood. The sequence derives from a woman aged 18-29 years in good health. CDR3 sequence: CASSPPAGERFF. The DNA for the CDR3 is TGTGCCAGCAGCCCCCCGGCGGGAGAGCGGTTCTTC.